This T cell receptor beta chain was found in a study of T cell responses to AZD1222 COVID-19 vaccine. Study-level points and caveats: The breadth and depth of Spike-specific TCRs increased once two AZD1222 doses had been given. Donors skewed white British and female; clonal diversity was possibly underestimated. Scientists sampled the repertoires only once the peak T cell response had passed. With dominance at 160-218 and 743-854, vaccine-associated CD4 TCRs spanned spike.

Points on this clone: Its antigen is undetermined.

TCRdb's copy holds only in-frame clones and misses some; the assay was immunoSEQ multiplex PCR. The top ten hold about 9.9% of the sample, which has around 130,000 clones, nearly 90% seen once. The source is an adult who received the AZD1222 COVID-19 vaccine. Sample: peripheral blood, taken 28 days after the second AZD1222 dose.

The CDR3 sequence is CASSSRRLRSNEKLFF. The DNA for the CDR3 is TGTGCCAGCAGCTCCCGTCGACTCCGAAGTAATGAAAAACTGTTTTTT. The V gene is TRBV5-5, the J gene TRBJ1-4; D call uncertain. Trimming shortened V by 3 bases and J by 4 bases, and 16 bases separated the two germline ends. The CDR3 spans 16 residues. Germline loops: CDR1 SGHKS, CDR2 YYEKEE (reference sequence).